The sequence of this T cell receptor beta chain was determined in a study of cytomegalovirus exposure and HLA in healthy donors (TCRdb year 2017). Study-wide context: An earlier analysis of approximately 640 of the donors reported approximately 290 Gb of sequence data and some 120 million unique TCR beta sequences from about 200 million T cells. An early release that covered some 640 HLA-typed donors contained approximately 300 gigabases of sequencing data and 80 million or so unique TCR sequences. Of the approximately 400 genotyped donors, roughly 85% fell in the genetic ancestry cluster associated with self-reported Caucasian donors. The aim of the study was to test whether cataloging public T cell receptors could identify signatures of past pathogen exposure. The study profiled the T cell repertoires of around 700 subjects by immunosequencing and related them to cytomegalovirus serostatus. Along with the roughly 670-subject first cohort, a separate validation cohort of over a hundred different subjects was used. To predict cytomegalovirus infection status, the study brought together high-throughput TCR immunosequencing, statistical association of individual TCRs with disease status, and machine learning. A later analysis re-examined previously published TCR beta repertoires from over 500 donors and added high-resolution HLA genotyping to investigate patterns of TCR occurrence. Rather than drawing on any new phenotypic data, the later analysis identified candidate immune exposures from TCR beta sequences and the way those sequences occurred across donors. An earlier analysis of around 580 of the donors used high-throughput TCR beta sequencing to judge whether each TCR beta V gene segment behaved as functional or pseudogenic. Donor age, sex, ethnicity and CMV serostatus were collected together with the repertoire data. Genome-wide SNP genotypes for about 55% of the 666 donors were used in a later genetic analysis, which treated that subset as a discovery cohort. All discovery cohort repertoires had been generated on a single sequencing platform. Class I and class II HLA loci were covered by the typing at four-digit resolution. The number of typed donors differed by locus: roughly 629-640 for A, B, C, DRB1 and DQB1; some 500 for DQA1; approximately 610 for DPA1; and around 470 for DPB1. Roughly five DR-DQ haplotypes were handled as single units for association and clustering because linkage in the cohort was strong. Among some 400 genotyped donors of the cohort, an average of roughly 230,000 unique TCR beta nucleotide sequences was sequenced per donor, of which approximately 19% were non-productive.

The study at large found these results: Some IMGT-functional V segments, including TRBV6-2 and TRBV6-3, could not be distinguished by the 87-base-pair reads and were therefore excluded. In a later analysis, most CMV-associated TCR beta chains were found to appear HLA-restricted, with HLA associations seemingly driven largely by CMV exposure. Several of the top co-occurrence clusters appeared to be linked to parvovirus B19, influenza, CMV and Epstein-Barr virus, according to a later analysis. A later analysis found that HLA-associated TCR beta chains were more clonally expanded and had lower generation probabilities than equally common non-associated chains. Correlated functional status among segregating V segments might be attributable to linkage disequilibrium, but an unknown experimental factor could not be ruled out. Across donors, most TCR sequences were observed very rarely, whereas some public TCRs were present in many individuals. Roughly uniform sequencing depth across donors was assumed in presence/absence analyses, although this assumption may not hold. The study gave a list of under 200 TCR beta chains associated with cytomegalovirus. A later analysis found that TCR association rates varied across HLA loci, with DRB1 alleles showing the most associated TCRs and HLA-C alleles the fewest. According to the authors, the approach could potentially be generalized to other disease states and immunological phenotypes. Strong co-occurrence of HLA alleles, especially DR and DQ, made assigning TCR associations to individual alleles difficult. The classifier was reported to diagnose cytomegalovirus status with high specificity and sensitivity in both the original and validation cohorts. A later analysis associated some 17,000 TCR beta sequences with specific HLA alleles at a false discovery rate of 0.05. In an earlier analysis of approximately 600 of the donors, most TCR beta V segments were observed in productive rearrangements about 87% or about 30% of the time, broadly matching IMGT annotations. Seventeen rarely observed V segments, including chromosome 9 orphons, were excluded from the earlier analysis of approximately 500 of the donors because counts were too low. A further reported finding was that TCR beta sequences accurately predicted the HLA-A and HLA-B alleles for most subjects in the first cohort. Because HLA typing was missing for some donors at each locus, association tests included only the typed subset. According to a later genetic analysis, donors in an Asian-associated ancestry cluster had fewer N-insertions in productive TCRs than the approximately 630-donor mean. A cluster of highly shared sequence variants was judged likely to represent a technical artifact of the sequencing pipeline. Only TCR beta chains were sequenced in this cohort, and the absence of alpha or paired-chain data limited detectable features. The only immune exposure information available for the cohort was CMV serostatus. A later genetic analysis associated a missense DCLRE1C variant with V-gene and J-gene trimming of TCR beta chains, and an independent cohort replicated the association. In vitro tests confirmed that a few of the cytomegalovirus-associated TCR beta chains recognize cytomegalovirus antigens.

The library came from the immunoSEQ multiplex PCR assay. For the multiplex PCR, a mixture combining 60 forward primers for TCR Vbeta segments and 13 reverse primers for TCR Jbeta segments was used. Amplification of the CDR3 region of rearranged TCR beta genes was performed with a multiplex PCR assay on genomic DNA. On the Illumina HiSeq System, the amplified TCR beta libraries were sequenced as 87-base-pair reads. The authors' analysis ran thus. Across the 700 or so repertoires, a later analysis counted 80 million or so unique TCR beta chains, 9 million to 14 million of which were shared by at least two donors. To remove PCR and sequencing errors, raw reads were error-corrected and collapsed into unique sequences using a nearest-neighbor algorithm that merged closely related sequences. CDR3 sequences were aligned to IMGT reference sequences to assign V, D and J gene segments. For a sequence to be retained, at least a six-nucleotide match to both a V gene segment and a J gene segment was required. Rearrangements were called productive when the CDR3 lacked stop codons and stayed in frame with V and J; all others were non-productive. Following IMGT convention, CDR3 was defined as the stretch from the second conserved V-encoded cysteine to the conserved J-encoded phenylalanine. The earlier analysis of around 640 of the donors excluded sequences that lacked an unambiguous match to a single V gene segment. An earlier analysis of several hundred of the donors called V segments functional above 56.7% productive rearrangements and segregating when the between-donor standard deviation exceeded 5%. A statistical classification framework was built for diagnosing cytomegalovirus status from the catalog of TCR beta chain sequences. V and J gene assignment, in a later analysis, came from comparing TCR nucleotide sequences with IMGT/GENE-DB human TR gene sequences. Using the TCRdist pipeline, a later analysis assigned CDR3 sequences along with most-parsimonious VDJ recombination scenarios. A later analysis defined each TCR beta chain by its CDR3 amino acid sequence plus V-gene family, and excluded reads lacking a unique V-gene family. As a way to deal with suspected cross-contamination and a sequencing artifact, a later analysis dropped 592 nucleotide sequences that were highly shared and had low generation probability. For each public chain, a later analysis derived a clonal expansion index from normalized ranks of inferred template counts within each repertoire. In a later analysis, generation probabilities were computed with a VDJ recombination model fitted to out-of-frame rearrangements, and the resulting probabilities were checked against IGoR. In a later analysis, hypergeometric tests were used to score TCR-TCR, TCR-HLA and TCR-CMV co-occurrence, with a repertoire-size bias correction applied to TCR pairs. A later analysis estimated false discovery rates by permuting HLA or CMV assignments 20 times. A later analysis grouped co-occurring TCRs with DBSCAN, adding TCRdist sequence similarity when clustering within HLA-allele-positive subsets. Repertoires with fewer than 30,000 or more than 120,000 public chains, plus five repertoires with anomalous nucleotide sharing, were excluded from co-occurrence clustering. TCRdb took over this immuneACCESS table, retaining in-frame rearrangements with V and J assigned. Such tables are incomplete; in checked studies, under half of the missing clones stem from an unresolved V gene, and the remainder is unexplained. V, J and clone size derive from that table, while D and trimming were established from the DNA sequence. In all, the sample holds hundreds of thousands of clones, and roughly 70% of those were seen once. Together, the top ten hold around 2.3% of the sample.

The cohort was made up of approximately 700 healthy bone marrow donors. At the time of sampling, all cohort members were nominally healthy, though unrecorded immune exposures were likely present. The donor was CMV seronegative and belonged to the group of 320 or so seronegative cohort members. A peripheral blood sample was provided by each donor, and peripheral blood mononuclear cells were used for TCR beta sequencing. Genomic DNA was extracted from the blood cell samples with the Qiagen DNeasy Blood Extraction Kit. Spanning cysteine to phenylalanine, the CDR3 consists of 13 amino acids. Only CDR3 DNA is held: 39 bases, read in frame from base 1. In the case of this clone: Its cognate antigen has yet to be identified. Base qualities were left out, and no much larger clone turns up one base away.

The chain is made from TRBV21-1 and TRBJ2-7; no check of the table's D call, TRBD2, against the DNA was made. TRBV21-1 is noted as a pseudogene. The clonotype originates from a female donor in good health and CMV-seronegative. Sequenced: PBMCs. The sequenced DNA is TGTGCCAGCAGCAATCGAGCACCGGGCGAGCAGTACTTC. This codes for CASSNRAPGEQYF.